One TCR beta chain is described in this entry. Its cognate antigen is unknown. The sample is drawn from a study of T cell responses to AZD1222 COVID-19 vaccine. Across the study: Pooling was applied to second doses at about 4 or about 12 weeks.

Overall study results and limits: Baseline seropositivity characterized only six AZD1222 recipients. Repertoire sampling happened only post peak T cell response. Variant regions that are unmutated are reportedly the target of nearly half of spike-specific TCRs.

Produced via immunoSEQ multiplex PCR; TCRdb's table is partial and in-frame only. The data hold about 150,000 clones, with roughly nine tenths observed a single time. CDR3 length equals 15 residues. Per germline, CDR1 LGHNA and CDR2 YNFKEQ. With 0 bases removed from V and 3 bases from J, the gap between germline ends came to 8 bases. The TCR comes from an adult in good health. Specimen: peripheral blood, collected on day 0 of AZD1222 vaccination. The chain combines TRBV4-2 with TRBJ2-2; D tentatively reads TRBD1 or TRBD2 (5 bases each). The CDR3 bases are TGTGCCAGCAGCCAAGATTGGGGGTACACCGGGGAGCTGTTTTTT. It yields the protein CASSQDWGYTGELFF.